The clone carrying this T cell receptor beta chain came up many times. No antigen is known for it. The sample comes from a study of T cells in Graves' hyperthyroidism and ophthalmopathy. Overall study results and limits: Most thyroid clonotypes expanded above 0.001 appeared in blood too.

The TCR beta CDR3 regions underwent amplification using RNA transcripts as the source. The primer set for the first-round RT-PCR of the TCR CDR3 was HTBI. MiXCR, applied by TCRdb to the multiplex PCR reads, yields one record per CDR3 protein. The sample records a few hundred thousand distinct CDR3 sequences, 12% to 15% being singletons. The CDR3 loop spans 14 amino acids. Germline CDR1 SEHNR, CDR2 FQNEAQ (reference sequence). V lost 1 base to trimming and J lost 3 bases, with 7 bases between them. The sequence derives from a woman aged 60-70 years with Graves' ophthalmopathy. The sample taken for sequencing was blood. The rearrangement links TRBV7-9 to TRBJ1-5, with D unclear. CDR3 bases: TGTGCCAGCAGCTTAGGAGACATCAATCAGCCCCAGCATTTT. This sequence encodes CASSLGDINQPQHF.